This T cell receptor (beta chain) comes out of a study of blood T cell repertoires in COVID-19. On the study more broadly: Acute and convalescent COVID-19 samples came from the United States, Italy and Spain. T cells, B-cell-depleted T cells, or PBMCs provided the cDNA or gDNA that served as material.

Everyone who took part was roughly 18 to 90 years old, and they came from over 20 US areas. The CDR3 has 15 amino acids. With V trimmed by 4 bases and J by 2 bases, 2 bases remained unmatched. In germline, CDR1 is SGDLS, CDR2 YYNGEE. Source study methods: By means of reference gene primer amplification, nucleated cell counts were estimated. Generated by immunoSEQ multiplex PCR, the TCRdb table keeps only in-frame clones and is missing some. V and J calls and clone size are as listed in that table; D and trimming were resolved from the DNA. The sample has about 160,000 clones, roughly 80% seen once. Sequencing was done on a sample of PBMCs or T cells enriched from blood (not recorded which). The source is a woman in her forties with acute COVID-19. The rearrangement links TRBV9 to TRBJ2-6, with TRBD1 matching over 8 bases. The CDR3 loop is CASSTRGPGANVLTF. For the CDR3, the DNA is TGTGCCAGCAGCACCAGGGGGCCTGGGGCCAACGTCCTGACTTTC.